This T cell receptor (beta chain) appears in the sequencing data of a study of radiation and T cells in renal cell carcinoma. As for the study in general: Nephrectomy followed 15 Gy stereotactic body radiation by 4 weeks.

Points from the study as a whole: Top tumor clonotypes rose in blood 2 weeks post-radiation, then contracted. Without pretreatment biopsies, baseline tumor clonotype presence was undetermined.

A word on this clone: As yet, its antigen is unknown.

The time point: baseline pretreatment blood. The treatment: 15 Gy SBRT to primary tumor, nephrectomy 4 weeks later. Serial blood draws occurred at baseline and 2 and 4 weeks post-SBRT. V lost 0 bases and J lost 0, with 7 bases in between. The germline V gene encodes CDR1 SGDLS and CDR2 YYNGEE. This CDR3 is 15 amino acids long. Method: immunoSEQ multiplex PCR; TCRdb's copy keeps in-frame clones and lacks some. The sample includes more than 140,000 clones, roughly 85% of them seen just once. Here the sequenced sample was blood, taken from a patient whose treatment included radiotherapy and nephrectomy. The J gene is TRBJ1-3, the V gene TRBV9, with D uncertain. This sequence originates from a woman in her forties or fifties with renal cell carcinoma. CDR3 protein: CASSVDGSSGNTIYF. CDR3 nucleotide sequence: TGTGCCAGCAGCGTAGACGGAAGCTCTGGAAACACCATATATTTT.